These 21 T cell receptor beta chains were sequenced from one sample in a study of glioma-infiltrating T cells after dendritic cell vaccination. Documented time point: after dendritic cell vaccination, including at tumor progression/relapse. Generated by immunoSEQ multiplex PCR, the TCRdb table keeps only in-frame clones and is missing some. The sample holds just under 60,000 clones; about four fifths are singletons and the top ten take 15% to 19%. Sequences were derived from blood, sampled after dendritic cell vaccination. The receptors come from a human donor with glioblastoma.

The CDR3 reads CASSSIRSDRGSHGYTF. The CDR3 DNA reads TGTGCCAGCAGCTCTATTCGCTCGGACAGGGGGTCACATGGCTACACCTTC. V and J are TRBV5-6 and TRBJ1-2; 10 bases are shared with TRBD1. This CDR3 has 17 residues. The germline gives CDR1 SGHDT, CDR2 YYEEEE. V lost 3 bases and J lost 6; bases outside the gene matches: 14.

The chain is built from TRBV19 and TRBJ1-2; 9 nucleotides match TRBD1. With 2 bases clipped from V and 12 bases from J, the junction kept 10 bases outside the gene matches. This CDR3 has 14 residues. Germline V lookup: CDR1 LNHDA, CDR2 SQIVND (reference sequence). CDR3 region: CASSITGGVPPDTF. CDR3 sequence (DNA): TGTGCCAGTAGTATAACAGGGGGCGTCCCTCCAGACACCTTC.

The chain couples TRBV19 to TRBJ2-7, with TRBD1 matching 7 bases. The CDR3 sequence is 13 residues long. Germline CDR1 LNHDA, CDR2 SQIVND (reference sequence). V lost 6 bases and J lost 6; bases outside the gene matches: 8. The CDR3 loop reads CASRGRGFGEQYF. CDR3 nucleotides: TGTGCCAGTAGGGGCAGGGGGTTCGGCGAGCAGTACTTC.

The chain couples TRBV9 to TRBJ1-4, with D perhaps matching TRBD1 (5 bases). CDR1 is SGDLS and CDR2 is YYNGEE in the germline V gene. Trimming stripped 0 bases from V and 0 bases from J, with 12 bases between. CDR3 length equals 17 residues. CDR3 in amino acids: CASSVAGGGATNEKLFF. DNA for the CDR3: TGTGCCAGCAGCGTAGCTGGGGGGGGTGCAACTAATGAAAAACTGTTTTTT.

The chain combines TRBV6-5 with TRBJ1-1; D is uncertain. The V gene's germline CDR1 is MNHEY and CDR2 SVGAGI. The ends were cut back, 6 bases at V and 0 bases at J, with 5 bases in the middle. The CDR3 sequence is 12 residues long. For the CDR3, the DNA is TGTGCCAGCAGGACAATGAACACTGAAGCTTTCTTT. It encodes CASRTMNTEAFF.

V and J are TRBV15 and TRBJ2-7; 9 bases line up with TRBD1. This CDR3 is built from 14 residues. Per germline, CDR1 LNHNV and CDR2 YYDKDF (reference sequence). Trimming cost V 4 bases and J 4 bases; bases outside gene matches: 5. The CDR3 DNA reads as TGTGCCACCAGCAAGCTACAGGGGGCTTACGAGCAGTACTTC. This gives the protein CATSKLQGAYEQYF. Filled out from reference TRBV15 and TRBJ2-7, the complete variable domain reads DAMVIQNPRYQVTQFGKPVTLSCSQTLNHNVMYWYQQKSSQAPKLLFHYYDKDFNNEADTPDNFQSRRPNTSFCFLDIRSPGLGDTAMYLCATSKLQGAYEQYFGPGTRLTVT.

The genes are TRBV7-2 and TRBJ2-1; D is perhaps TRBD2 (5 bases). There are 14 residues in the CDR3. The ends were cut back, 4 bases at V and 7 bases at J, with 14 bases in the middle. The germline CDR1 and CDR2 sequences are SGHTA and FQGNSA. The chain's CDR3 is CASSSSTGWNEQFF. DNA of the CDR3: TGTGCCAGCAGCTCCTCGACGGGGTGGAATGAGCAGTTCTTC.

This chain uses TRBV5-6 with TRBJ2-7; 13 nucleotides match TRBD2. V dropped 4 bases and J dropped 4; count of bases not matched to a gene: 11. The CDR3 totals 17 residues. Per germline, CDR1 SGHDT and CDR2 YYEEEE. CDR3: CASSAEPGLAGYYEQYF. DNA of the CDR3: TGTGCCAGCAGCGCTGAGCCGGGACTAGCGGGGTATTACGAGCAGTACTTC.

The gene calls are TRBV28 and TRBJ2-1; D is perhaps TRBD2 (6 bases). Germline CDR1 and CDR2: MDHEN and SYDVKM. This CDR3 contains 15 residues. Trimming took off 6 bases at V and 0 bases at J, with 12 bases between the two ends. The CDR3 is CASRPRGSSYNEQFF. The CDR3 nucleotides read TGTGCCAGCAGACCCCGGGGGAGCTCCTACAATGAGCAGTTCTTC.

The chain combines TRBV4-1 with TRBJ1-4; D gene ambiguous. The CDR3 length is 17 residues. Germline V lookup: CDR1 MGHRA, CDR2 YSYEKL. V shed 1 base and J shed 0 bases, with 12 bases lying between them. CDR3 in amino acids: CASSQVYHTATNEKLFF. The DNA for the CDR3 is TGCGCCAGCAGCCAAGTTTATCACACAGCAACTAATGAAAAACTGTTTTTT.

V is TRBV6-1 and J is TRBJ2-5; D gene unclear. The CDR3 has 14 residues. V dropped 5 bases and J dropped 1 base, with 11 bases sitting between them. Germline V gene data show CDR1 as MNHNS and CDR2 as SASEGT. CDR3 loop: CASSRGSPQETQYF. CDR3 nucleotide sequence: TGTGCCAGCAGTCGCGGCAGTCCCCAAGAGACCCAGTACTTC.

J is TRBJ2-2 and V is TRBV7-8, with D possibly being TRBD1 (5 bases). V gave up 4 bases and J gave up 9 bases, with 12 bases separating them. Germline CDR1 and CDR2: SGHVS and FQNEAQ. CDR3 length: 13 residues. CDR3 DNA sequence: TGTGCCAGCAGCTATCAGGGAAATCGGGAGCTGTTTTTT. It translates to CASSYQGNRELFF.

The J gene is TRBJ1-2, the V gene TRBV5-5, with unresolved D. Germline loops: CDR1 SGHKS, CDR2 YYEKEE (reference sequence). V was shortened by 7 bases and J by 4 bases, with 20 bases between the two germline ends. The CDR3 runs 15 residues. CDR3 residues: CASQDFSRKTYGYTF. CDR3 coding DNA: TGTGCCAGCCAAGACTTCTCGCGAAAGACCTATGGCTACACCTTC.

This clone occurred once. The gene calls are TRBV5-6 and TRBJ2-1, with 8 nucleotides matching TRBD2. In germline, CDR1 is SGHDT, CDR2 YYEEEE. CDR3 length: 17 amino acids. With V trimmed by 1 base and J by 1 base, 7 bases remained unmatched. DNA of the CDR3: TGTGCCAGCAGCTTGCTATCCGGACTAGCATCCTACAATGAGCAGTTCTTC. Translated: CASSLLSGLASYNEQFF.

V gene TRBV6-1 combines with J gene TRBJ2-7; the D gene is possibly TRBD2 (5 bases). Between the trimmed V and J ends, which lost 7 bases and 2 bases, there was a span of 6 bases. Germline CDR1 MNHNS, CDR2 SASEGT. The CDR3 has 11 amino acids. The CDR3 sequence: CASTEAYEQYF. CDR3 bases: TGTGCCAGCACGGAGGCCTACGAGCAGTACTTC.

V gene TRBV19 combines with J gene TRBJ2-1; 10 bases are a match to TRBD1. Trimming cost V 8 bases and J 0 bases; bases outside gene matches: 4. Germline loops: CDR1 LNHDA, CDR2 SQIVND (reference sequence). This CDR3 is 15 amino acids long. CDR3 amino acids: CASRDRGSSYNEQFF. The CDR3 nucleotides read TGTGCCAGTCGGGACAGGGGAAGCTCCTACAATGAGCAGTTCTTC.

This chain joins TRBV4-2 and TRBJ2-1; 9 positions match TRBD2. Germline CDR1 and CDR2: LGHNA and YNFKEQ. J lost 2 bases, V lost 4 bases, and 9 bases had no gene match. CDR3 size: 17 residues. CDR3 nucleotides: TGTGCCAGCAGCCCCCGACGGGGCGGGGGGGCCTACAATGAGCAGTTCTTC. Its protein product is CASSPRRGGGAYNEQFF.

This clone occurred once. This rearrangement joins TRBV11-2 to TRBJ1-2; 8 bases align to TRBD1. The CDR3 runs 15 residues. Germline V CDR1 and CDR2: SGHAT, FQNNGV. V shed 0 bases, J shed 4 bases, and the junction held 4 bases outside the gene matches. The CDR3 nucleotides are TGTGCCAGCAGCTTAGATTCCGGGACAGGCTATGGCTACACCTTC. It encodes CASSLDSGTGYGYTF.

V is TRBV5-6 and J is TRBJ1-6; 7 bases match TRBD1. The CDR3 is 16 amino acids. Losses at the gene ends were 0 bases for V and 8 bases for J; bases not matched to a gene: 8. From germline, CDR1 is SGHDT and CDR2 YYEEEE. This CDR3 is CASSLGMTGTDSPLHF. The CDR3 DNA follows: TGTGCCAGCAGCTTGGGGATGACAGGGACAGATTCACCCCTCCACTTT.

V is TRBV6-1 and J is TRBJ1-2; D remains ambiguous. Germline CDR1 and CDR2: MNHNS and SASEGT. V lost 4 bases to trimming and J lost 4 bases, with 10 bases between them. The CDR3 consists of 13 residues. In nucleotides, the CDR3 is TGTGCCAGCAGTGTCCGGGGTCCCTATGGCTACACCTTC. Its translation: CASSVRGPYGYTF.

The rearrangement uses TRBV21-1 and TRBJ2-4; the DNA was not compared with TRBD1, the D call given in the table. TRBV21-1 is reported as a pseudogene. This CDR3 is built from 14 residues. Here the CDR3 reads CASRNILAKNIQYF. The CDR3 DNA is TGTGCCAGCAGGAACATATTAGCCAAAAACATTCAGTACTTC.